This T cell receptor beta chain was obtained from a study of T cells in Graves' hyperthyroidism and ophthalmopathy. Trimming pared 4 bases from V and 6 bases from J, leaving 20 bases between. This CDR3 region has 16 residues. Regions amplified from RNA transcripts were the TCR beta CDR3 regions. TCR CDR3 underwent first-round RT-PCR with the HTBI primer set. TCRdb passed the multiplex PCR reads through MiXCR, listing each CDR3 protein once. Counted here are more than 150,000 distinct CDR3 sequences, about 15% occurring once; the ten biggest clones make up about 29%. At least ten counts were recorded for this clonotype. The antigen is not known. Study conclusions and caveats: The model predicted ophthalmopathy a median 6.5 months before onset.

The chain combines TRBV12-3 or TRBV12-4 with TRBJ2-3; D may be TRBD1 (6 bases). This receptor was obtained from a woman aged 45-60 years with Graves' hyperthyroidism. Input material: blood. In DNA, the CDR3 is TGTGCCAGCAGTTCCGGCCTGGGGGCGGGCGGGGATACGCAGTATTTT. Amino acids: CASSSGLGAGGDTQYF.